This is a list of T cell receptor beta chains from one sample in a study of T cell responses to AZD1222 COVID-19 vaccine. TCRdb's table, derived via immunoSEQ multiplex PCR, lists solely in-frame clones and lacks some. The sample lists 95,000 to 150,000 clones; around 87% were seen once. The sequenced sample was peripheral blood, obtained on day 0 of AZD1222 vaccination. These receptors all stem from an adult in good health. CDR3s include the opening cysteine and the closing phenylalanine or tryptophan.

cdr3_aa,v_call,cdr3_length
CASSEVTGGEQYF,TRBV2,13
CASSFGSSYEQYF,TRBV28,13
CASSHRIGGAFF,TRBV10-2,12
CATSDPQGEGRETQYF,TRBV24-1,16
CASSRSRGDTEAFF,TRBV18,14
CASSFESRRSPRGNEQFF,TRBV7-2,18
CASSLTVRHGYEQYF,TRBV7-2,15
CASSLLGDQPQHF,TRBV28,13
CASSYSSVPGELFF,TRBV6-2/TRBV6-3,14
CSVEGREGGYTF,TRBV29-1,12
CAISTDTYEQYF,TRBV10-3,12
CATSTTRNTEAFF,TRBV15,13